This TCR beta chain was sequenced for a study of technical replicates of blood from a few donors. The CDR3 is 19 amino acids. The table came from immunoSEQ multiplex PCR; TCRdb's copy has only in-frame clones and leaves some out. The repertoire holds under 95,000 clones, just under 95% seen once, with roughly 0.25% in the top ten. This TCR was recovered from a human donor in good health. Sequences were obtained from T cells isolated from PBMCs. This chain joins TRBV21-1 and TRBJ1-2; the DNA was not compared with TRBD1, the D call given in the table. TRBV21-1 is a known pseudogene. CDR3 residues: CASSKGTPGTGHRLYGYTF. DNA for the CDR3: TGTGCCAGCAGCAAAGGAACCCCCGGGACAGGGCACAGGTTGTATGGCTACACCTTC.